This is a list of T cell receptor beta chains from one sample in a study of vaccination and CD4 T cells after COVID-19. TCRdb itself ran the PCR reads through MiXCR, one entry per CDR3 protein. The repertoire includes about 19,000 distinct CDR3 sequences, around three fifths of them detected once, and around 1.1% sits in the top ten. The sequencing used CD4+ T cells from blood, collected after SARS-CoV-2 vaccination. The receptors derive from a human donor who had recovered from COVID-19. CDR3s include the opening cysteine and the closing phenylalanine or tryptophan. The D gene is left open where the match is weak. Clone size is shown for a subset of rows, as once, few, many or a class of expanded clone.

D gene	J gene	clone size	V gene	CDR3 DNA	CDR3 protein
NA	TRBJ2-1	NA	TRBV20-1	TGCAGTGCTGATGTAGGACCCACGTCCTACAATGAGCAGTTCTTC	CSADVGPTSYNEQFF
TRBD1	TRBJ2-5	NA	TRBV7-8	TGTGCCAGCAGCCTCTCCTCGAGGGACAGCCAAGAGACCCAGTACTTC	CASSLSSRDSQETQYF
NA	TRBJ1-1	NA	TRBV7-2	TGTGCCAGCAGCTTCTCGGTCGACACTGAAGCTTTCTTT	CASSFSVDTEAFF
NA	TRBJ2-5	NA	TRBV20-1	TGCAGTGCGGAGACGGGGGCAGGGGAGACCCAGTACTTC	CSAETGAGETQYF
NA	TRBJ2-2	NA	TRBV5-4	TGTGCCAGCAGCCGGGACTTGTACACCGGGGAGCTGTTTTTT	CASSRDLYTGELFF
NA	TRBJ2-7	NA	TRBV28	TGTGCCAGCAGGGACTACGAGCAGTACTTC	CASRDYEQYF
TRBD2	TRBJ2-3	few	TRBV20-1	TGCAGTGCTCCACTAGCGGGAGTTGCAGATACGCAGTATTTT	CSAPLAGVADTQYF
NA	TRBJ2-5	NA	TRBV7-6	TGTGCCAGCAGCTTAGGTTCGCAAAGGGTTGAGACGGAGACCCAGTACTTC	CASSLGSQRVETETQYF
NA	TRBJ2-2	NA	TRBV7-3	TGTGCCAGCAGGTGGGGATCAAACACCGGGGAGCTGTTTTTT	CASRWGSNTGELFF
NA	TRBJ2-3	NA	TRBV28	TGTGCCAGCACCACTGCAGGACCAGATACGCAGTATTTT	CASTTAGPDTQYF
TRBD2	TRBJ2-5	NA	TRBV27	TGTGCCGGCCGACTAGCGGGACCCCTAGAGACCCAGTACTTC	CAGRLAGPLETQYF
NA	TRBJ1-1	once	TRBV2	TGTGCCAGCAAAGTGGAAGACACTCTGAACACTGAAGCTTTCTTT	CASKVEDTLNTEAFF
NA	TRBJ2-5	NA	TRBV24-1	TGTGCCACCAGTGACTCGAGTGAGACCCAGTACTTC	CATSDSSETQYF
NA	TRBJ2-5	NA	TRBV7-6	TGTGCCAGCAGCTTGCTAGCGACAAAAGGGGAGACCCAGTACTTC	CASSLLATKGETQYF
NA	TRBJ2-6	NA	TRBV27	TGTGCCAGCAGTTTATACAGGGCGTCTGGGGCCAACGTCCTGACTTTC	CASSLYRASGANVLTF
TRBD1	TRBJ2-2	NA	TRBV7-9	TGTGCCAGCGCGACAGGGGACATCACCGGGGAGCTGTTTTTT	CASATGDITGELFF
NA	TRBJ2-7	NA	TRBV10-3	TGTGCCATCAGCTCCGCGGGACGGTTAGCCTACGAGCAGTACTTC	CAISSAGRLAYEQYF
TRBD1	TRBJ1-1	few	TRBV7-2	TGTGCCAGCAAACCTAGGGGGCGTGCTGAAGCTTTCTTT	CASKPRGRAEAFF
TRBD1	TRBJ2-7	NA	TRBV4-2	TGTGCCAGCAGCCAACTGGGACAGGGGCTCTACGAGCAGTACTTC	CASSQLGQGLYEQYF
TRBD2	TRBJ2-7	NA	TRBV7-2	TGTGCCCATGGGGGGGCTAGCGGGAGGTACGAGCAGTACTTC	CAHGGASGRYEQYF
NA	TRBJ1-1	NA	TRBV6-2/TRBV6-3	TGTGCCAGCACTCGAATCGTGGAAACTGAAGCTTTCTTT	CASTRIVETEAFF
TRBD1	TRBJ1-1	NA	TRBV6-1	TGTGCCAGCAGGGGACAGTTGAACACTGAAGCTTTCTTT	CASRGQLNTEAFF
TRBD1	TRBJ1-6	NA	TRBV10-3	TGTGCCATCACCGGGACAGGGGATTCACCCCTCCACTTT	CAITGTGDSPLHF
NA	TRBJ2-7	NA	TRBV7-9	TGTGCCAGCAGCCCACAGAGCGGCCTCGAGCAGTACTTC	CASSPQSGLEQYF
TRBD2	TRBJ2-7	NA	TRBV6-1	TGTGCCAGCAGTCTCTTGACTAGCGGGAACTACGAGCAGTACTTC	CASSLLTSGNYEQYF
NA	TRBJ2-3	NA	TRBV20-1	NA	CSARPPARDTDTQYFGPGRTQYF
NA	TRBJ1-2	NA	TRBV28	TGTGCCAGCAGTTTATCTGAACAACGTGGCTACACCTTC	CASSLSEQRGYTF
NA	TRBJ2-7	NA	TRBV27	TGTGCCAGCAGTTTAGGGCCGTCGCGTGAGCAGTACTTC	CASSLGPSREQYF
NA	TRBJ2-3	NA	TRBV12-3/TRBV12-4	TGTGCCAGCAGCCCGGGACCCGATCGGGATACGCAGTATTTT	CASSPGPDRDTQYF
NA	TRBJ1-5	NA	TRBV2	TGTGCCAGCAGCGGGGGGCCGGATCAGCCCCAGCATTTT	CASSGGPDQPQHF
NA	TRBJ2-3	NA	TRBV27	TGTGCCAGCAGTTTTCAAGCTTCGGCCGATACGCAGTATTTT	CASSFQASADTQYF
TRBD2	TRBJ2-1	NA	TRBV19	TGTGCCAGTAGGACCCTGCTAGCGGGTGACAATGAGCAGTTCTTC	CASRTLLAGDNEQFF
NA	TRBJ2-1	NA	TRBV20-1	TGCAGTGCTAGTTTAGCGGGACAGAGGGTGAATGAGCAGTTCTTC	CSASLAGQRVNEQFF
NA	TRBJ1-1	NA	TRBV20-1	TGCAGTGCAAGACGCATCTTAGAGGTCAGCACTGAAGCTTTCTTT	CSARRILEVSTEAFF
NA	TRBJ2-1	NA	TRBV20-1	TGCAGTGCTAGTGCCCATAATGAGCAGTTCTTC	CSASAHNEQFF
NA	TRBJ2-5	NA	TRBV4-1	TGCGCCAGCAGCCACACCGGGAGCCGGGAGACCCAGTACTTC	CASSHTGSRETQYF
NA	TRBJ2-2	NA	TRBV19	TGTGCCAGTAGTATCCCTAGCGCAAACACCGGGGAGCTGTTTTTT	CASSIPSANTGELFF
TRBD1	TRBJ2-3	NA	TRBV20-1	TGCAGTGCTAGTGTCGGACAGGGGGTCACAGATACGCAGTATTTT	CSASVGQGVTDTQYF
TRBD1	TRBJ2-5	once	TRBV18	TGTGCCAGCTCACCATTTCTTTGGGGACAGGGAAAAGAGACCCAGTACTTC	CASSPFLWGQGKETQYF
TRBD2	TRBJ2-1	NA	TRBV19	TGTGCCAGTAGTACCTGGGGACTAGCGGACTCCTACAATGAGCAGTTCTTC	CASSTWGLADSYNEQFF
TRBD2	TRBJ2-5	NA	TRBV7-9	TGTGCCAGCAGCTTGGTACTAGCGGGAGTGGAGACCCAGTACTTC	CASSLVLAGVETQYF
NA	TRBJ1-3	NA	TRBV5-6	TGTGCCAGCAGCTTGTTAGGCGGTCTAAGCTCTGGAAACACCATATATTTT	CASSLLGGLSSGNTIYF
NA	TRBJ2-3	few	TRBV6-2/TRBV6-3	TGTGCCAGCAGTTACAGTTTTGTGCGCACAGATACGCAGTATTTT	CASSYSFVRTDTQYF
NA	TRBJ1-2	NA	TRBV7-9	TGTGCCAGCAGCCAAACTAACTATGGCTACACCTTC	CASSQTNYGYTF
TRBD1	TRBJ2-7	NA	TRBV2	TGTGCCAGCAGTGGGGAGCCGGGACAGGGGTTTCGGCAGTACTTC	CASSGEPGQGFRQYF
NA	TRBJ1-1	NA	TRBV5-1	TGCGCCAGCAGCTTGGCCGGGCGGCGAGGGACCACTGAAGCTTTCTTT	CASSLAGRRGTTEAFF
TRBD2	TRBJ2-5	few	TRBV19	TGTGCCAGTAGTACACGACTAGCTCTTCAAGAGACCCAGTACTTC	CASSTRLALQETQYF
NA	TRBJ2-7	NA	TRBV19	TGTGCCAGTATTCGGACATCTTCCGAGCAGTACTTC	CASIRTSSEQYF
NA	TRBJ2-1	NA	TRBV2	TGTGCCAGCAGCCTCGCGGGACCCTACAATGAGCAGTTCTTC	CASSLAGPYNEQFF
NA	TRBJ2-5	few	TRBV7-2	TGTGCCAGCAGCTTATCCGAGACCCAGTACTTC	CASSLSETQYF
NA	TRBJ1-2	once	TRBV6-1	TGTGCCAGCAGTGAATTGGGCAGGGTAAATAATGGCTACACCTTC	CASSELGRVNNGYTF
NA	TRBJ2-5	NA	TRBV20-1	TGCAGTGCCAGACGTGTGAATGGGCCCCAAGAGACCCAGTACTTC	CSARRVNGPQETQYF
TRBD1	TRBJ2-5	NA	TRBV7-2	TGTGCCAGCAGCTTAGGGACAGGACAGCAAGAGACCCAGTACTTC	CASSLGTGQQETQYF
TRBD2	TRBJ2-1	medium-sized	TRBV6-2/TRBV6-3	TGTGCCAGCAGTAACTCCGGGACTAGAGGCGTGAATGAGCAGTTCTTC	CASSNSGTRGVNEQFF
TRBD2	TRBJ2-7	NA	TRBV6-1	TGTGCCAGCAGAAAGGGACTAGCGTTCGACGAGCAGTACTTC	CASRKGLAFDEQYF